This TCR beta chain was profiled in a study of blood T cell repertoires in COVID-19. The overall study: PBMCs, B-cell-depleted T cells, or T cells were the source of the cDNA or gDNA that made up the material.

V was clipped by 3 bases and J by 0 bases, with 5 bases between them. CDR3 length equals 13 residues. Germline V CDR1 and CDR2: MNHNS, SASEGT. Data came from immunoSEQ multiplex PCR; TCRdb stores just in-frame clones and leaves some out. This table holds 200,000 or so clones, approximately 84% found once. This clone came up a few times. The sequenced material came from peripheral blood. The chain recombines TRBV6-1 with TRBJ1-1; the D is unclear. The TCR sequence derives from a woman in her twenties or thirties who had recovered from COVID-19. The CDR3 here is CASSDGMNTEAFF. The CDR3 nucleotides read TGTGCCAGCAGTGACGGTATGAACACTGAAGCTTTCTTT.